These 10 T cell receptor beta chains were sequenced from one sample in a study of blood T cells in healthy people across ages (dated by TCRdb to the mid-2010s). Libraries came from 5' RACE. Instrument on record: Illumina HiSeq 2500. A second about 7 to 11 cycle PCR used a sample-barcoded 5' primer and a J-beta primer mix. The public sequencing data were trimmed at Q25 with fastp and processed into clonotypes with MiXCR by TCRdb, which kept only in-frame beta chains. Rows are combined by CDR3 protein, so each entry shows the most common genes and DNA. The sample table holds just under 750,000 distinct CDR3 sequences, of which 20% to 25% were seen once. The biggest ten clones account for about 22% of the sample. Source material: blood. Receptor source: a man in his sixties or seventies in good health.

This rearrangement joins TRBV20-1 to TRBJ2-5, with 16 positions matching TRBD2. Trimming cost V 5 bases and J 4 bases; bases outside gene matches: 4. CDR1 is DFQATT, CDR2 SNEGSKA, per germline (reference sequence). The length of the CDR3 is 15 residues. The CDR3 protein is CSAGTSGREAETQYF. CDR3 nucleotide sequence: TGCAGTGCTGGGACTAGCGGGAGGGAGGCAGAGACCCAGTACTTC.

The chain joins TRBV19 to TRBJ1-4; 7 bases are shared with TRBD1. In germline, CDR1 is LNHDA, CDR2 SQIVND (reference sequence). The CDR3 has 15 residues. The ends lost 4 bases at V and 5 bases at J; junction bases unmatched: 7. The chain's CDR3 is CASSTPTGTNEKLFF. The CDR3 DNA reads TGTGCCAGTAGTACACCGACAGGGACGAATGAAAAACTGTTTTTT. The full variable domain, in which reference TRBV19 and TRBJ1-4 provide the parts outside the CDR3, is DGGITQSPKYLFRKEGQNVTLSCEQNLNHDAMYWYRQDPGQGLRLIYYSQIVNDFQKGDIAEGYSVSREKKESFPLTVTSAQKNPTAFYLCASSTPTGTNEKLFFGSGTQLSVL.

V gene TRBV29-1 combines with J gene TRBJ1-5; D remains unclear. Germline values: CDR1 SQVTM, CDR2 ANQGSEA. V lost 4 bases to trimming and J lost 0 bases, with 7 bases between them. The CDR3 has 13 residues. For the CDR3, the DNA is TGCAGCGTTGGGTTGGATAGCAATCAGCCCCAGCATTTT. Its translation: CSVGLDSNQPQHF. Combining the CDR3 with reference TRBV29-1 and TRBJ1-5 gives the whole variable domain SAVISQKPSRDICQRGTSLTIQCQVDSQVTMMFWYRQQPGQSLTLIATANQGSEATYESGFVIDKFPISRPNLTFSTLTVSNMSPEDSSIYLCSVGLDSNQPQHFGDGTRLSIL.

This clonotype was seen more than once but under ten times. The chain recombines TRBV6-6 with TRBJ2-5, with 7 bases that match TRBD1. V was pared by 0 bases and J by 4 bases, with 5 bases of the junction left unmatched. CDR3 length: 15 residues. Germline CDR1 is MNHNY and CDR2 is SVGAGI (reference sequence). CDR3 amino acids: CASSYSTQGIETQYF. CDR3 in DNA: TGTGCCAGCAGTTACTCGACACAGGGGATAGAGACCCAGTACTTC.

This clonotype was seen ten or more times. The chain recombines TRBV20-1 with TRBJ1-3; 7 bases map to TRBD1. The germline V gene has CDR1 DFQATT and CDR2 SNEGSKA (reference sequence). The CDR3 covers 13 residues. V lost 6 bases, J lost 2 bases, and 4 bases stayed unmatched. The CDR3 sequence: CSAPGTAGNTIYF. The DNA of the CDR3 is TGCAGTGCCCCCGGGACAGCTGGAAACACCATATATTTT.

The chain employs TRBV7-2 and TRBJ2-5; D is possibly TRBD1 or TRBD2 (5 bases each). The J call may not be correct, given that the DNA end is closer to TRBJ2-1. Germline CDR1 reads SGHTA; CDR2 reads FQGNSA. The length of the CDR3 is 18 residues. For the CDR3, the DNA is TGTGCCAGCAGCTCCACCGAGGGGACCCTTGGGGGATTAGATGAGCAGTTCTTC. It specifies CASSSTEGTLGGLDEQFF.

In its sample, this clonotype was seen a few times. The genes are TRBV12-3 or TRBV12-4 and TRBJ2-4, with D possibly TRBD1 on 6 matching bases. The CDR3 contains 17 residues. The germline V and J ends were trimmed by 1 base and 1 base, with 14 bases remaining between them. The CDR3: CASSLGGFDRAKNIQYF. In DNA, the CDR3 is TGTGCCAGCAGTTTAGGGGGGTTCGACAGGGCCAAAAACATTCAGTACTTC.

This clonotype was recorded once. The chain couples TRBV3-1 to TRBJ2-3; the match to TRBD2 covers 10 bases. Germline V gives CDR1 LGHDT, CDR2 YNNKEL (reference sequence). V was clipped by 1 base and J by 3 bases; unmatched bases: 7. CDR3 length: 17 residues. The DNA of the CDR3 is TGTGCCAGCAGCCAAGTCCCAGCGGGGGGGAGAACAGATACGCAGTATTTT. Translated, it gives CASSQVPAGGRTDTQYF.

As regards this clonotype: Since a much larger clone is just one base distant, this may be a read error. The CDR3 loop reads CAGSLGSLLAGLSHEQFF. CDR3 nucleotides: TGTGCCGGCAGCTTAGGGTCGTTACTAGCGGGGTTGTCGCATGAGCAGTTCTTC. The chain joins TRBV13 to TRBJ2-1, with 10 bases aligning to TRBD2. The CDR3 spans 18 residues. In germline, CDR1 is PRHDT, CDR2 FYEKMQ (reference sequence).

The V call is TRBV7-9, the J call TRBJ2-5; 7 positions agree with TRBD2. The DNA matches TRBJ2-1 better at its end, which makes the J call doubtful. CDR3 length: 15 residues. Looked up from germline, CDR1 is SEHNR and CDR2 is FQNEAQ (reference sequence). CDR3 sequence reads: CASSFSGQLDNEQFF. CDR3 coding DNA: TGTGCCAGCAGCTTTAGCGGGCAATTGGACAATGAGCAGTTCTTC.